These T cell receptor beta chains were read from a single sample in a study of graft-versus-host responses after intestinal transplantation. The table came from immunoSEQ multiplex PCR; TCRdb's copy has only in-frame clones and leaves some out. The table includes some 7,100 clones, 97% detected once. The sample here was PBMCs, taken 23 days after intestinal transplant. The receptors shown here come from a human patient who received an intestinal transplant, so some T cells may come from the graft donor. The CDR3 runs from the conserved cysteine through the conserved F or W. The order of the fields is J gene, D gene, V gene, CDR3 DNA, CDR3 protein. A D gene is named only where the DNA matches it firmly.

j_gene: TRBJ2-7; d_gene: TRBD2; v_gene: TRBV10-3; CDR3nt: TGTGCCATCAGGCCCTGGGGCGGGAGGCCCTACGAGCAGTACTTC; CDR3aa: CAIRPWGGRPYEQYF
j_gene: TRBJ2-1; d_gene: TRBD2; v_gene: TRBV5-1; CDR3nt: TGCGCCAGCAGCTCGGGACTAGCGGGAGGGCCCTCCTACAATGAGCAGTTCTTC; CDR3aa: CASSSGLAGGPSYNEQFF
j_gene: TRBJ2-2; d_gene: -; v_gene: TRBV7-9; CDR3nt: TGTGCCAGCAGCTTAGGTGGGGGCAAGAACACCGGGGAGCTGTTTTTT; CDR3aa: CASSLGGGKNTGELFF
j_gene: TRBJ2-7; d_gene: -; v_gene: TRBV6-5; CDR3nt: TGTGCCAGCAAAATCACCGGGTACTACGAGCAGTACTTC; CDR3aa: CASKITGYYEQYF
j_gene: TRBJ2-3; d_gene: -; v_gene: TRBV14; CDR3nt: TGTGCCAGCAGCCAAGATACAGGCCTCACAGATACGCAGTATTTT; CDR3aa: CASSQDTGLTDTQYF
j_gene: TRBJ2-3; d_gene: TRBD1; v_gene: TRBV27; CDR3nt: TGTGCCAGCAGTCGACAGGGAGTGGCAGATACGCAGTATTTT; CDR3aa: CASSRQGVADTQYF
j_gene: TRBJ1-5; d_gene: TRBD1; v_gene: TRBV19; CDR3nt: TGTGCCAGTAGCGGGACAGGCTTGGGTCAGCCCCAGCATTTT; CDR3aa: CASSGTGLGQPQHF
j_gene: TRBJ1-6; d_gene: -; v_gene: TRBV9; CDR3nt: TGTGCCAGCAGCCCCCCCCTAGGGTCACCCCTCCACTTT; CDR3aa: CASSPPLGSPLHF
j_gene: TRBJ2-3; d_gene: TRBD2; v_gene: TRBV14; CDR3nt: TGTGCCAGCAGCCCACCTCCAGCGGGGGGCCCCACAGATACGCAGTATTTT; CDR3aa: CASSPPPAGGPTDTQYF
j_gene: TRBJ2-3; d_gene: TRBD2; v_gene: TRBV9; CDR3nt: TGTGCCAGCAGCTCTCTATGGCTAGCGGGAGACACAGATACGCAGTATTTT; CDR3aa: CASSSLWLAGDTDTQYF
j_gene: TRBJ2-2; d_gene: -; v_gene: TRBV4-1; CDR3nt: TGCGCCAGCAGCCAAGGGGGCACCGGGGAGCTGTTTTTT; CDR3aa: CASSQGGTGELFF
j_gene: TRBJ2-5; d_gene: TRBD1; v_gene: TRBV11-1; CDR3nt: TGTGCCAGCACCTCGGACAGGGGCTATGAGACCCAGTACTTC; CDR3aa: CASTSDRGYETQYF
j_gene: TRBJ1-2; d_gene: -; v_gene: TRBV19; CDR3nt: TGTGCCAGTAGTATAGGTCCGGGCAGGGGAGAGTATGGCTACACCTTC; CDR3aa: CASSIGPGRGEYGYTF